The rows below give T cell receptor beta chains drawn from one sample of a study of blood T cell repertoires in COVID-19. Generated by immunoSEQ multiplex PCR, the TCRdb table keeps only in-frame clones and is missing some. The sample yields 150,000 to 200,000 clones, more than 75% seen once. The sequencing input was peripheral blood. The receptors were gathered from a human donor in a cohort sampled during active COVID-19. Each CDR3 is given with its conserved first and last residue. The D gene is left open where the match is weak. Only some rows state a clone size, as once, few, many or a class for expanded clones.

cdr3_nt cdr3_aa clone_size v_call d_call j_call
TGTGCCAGCAGCTTAGTGCAGGGATTCTACGAGCAGTACTTC CASSLVQGFYEQYF NA TRBV7-9 NA TRBJ2-7
TGTGCCAGCAGTCCTCAGGGGAATTCTAACTATGGCTACACCTTC CASSPQGNSNYGYTF NA TRBV6-5 NA TRBJ1-2
TGTGCCAGCAGTTTTTCGGCGGATGGCTACACCTTC CASSFSADGYTF NA TRBV28 NA TRBJ1-2
TGTGCCAGCAGCTTGATCCCCGCTAGCGGGAATGAGCAGTTCTTC CASSLIPASGNEQFF NA TRBV5-4 TRBD2 TRBJ2-1
TGTGCCAACAAGTGCTATCAGGGGGAGGGCAATCAGCCCCAGCATTTT CANKCYQGEGNQPQHF once TRBV19 TRBD1 TRBJ1-5
TGCGCCAGCAGCTACGCATCAGGGTTTTACGAGCAGTACTTC CASSYASGFYEQYF NA TRBV28 NA TRBJ2-7
TGCAGCGTCCGACAGGGGTTTTTATACGAGCAGTACTTC CSVRQGFLYEQYF NA TRBV29-1 TRBD1 TRBJ2-7
TGTGCTAGTGGAGGAGACAATGAGCAGTTCTTC CASGGDNEQFF NA TRBV12-5 NA TRBJ2-1
TGCGCCAGCAGCCGAGCAGGGGATAGCAATCAGCCCCAGCATTTT CASSRAGDSNQPQHF NA TRBV4-1 NA TRBJ1-5
TGTGCCAGCAGCCGCCGGGAGTACCACGAGCAGTACTTC CASSRREYHEQYF NA TRBV7-9 NA TRBJ2-7
TGCGCCAGCAGCCAGGCGGGGGGTTCGGGTGAGCAGTTCTTC CASSQAGGSGEQFF NA TRBV4-3 TRBD2 TRBJ2-1
TGTGCCAGTAGACAGGGTCCCTCTGGGGCCAACGTCCTGACTTTC CASRQGPSGANVLTF few TRBV19 NA TRBJ2-6
TGTGCCATCAGTGCCGGGGGGACGGACTATGGCTACACCTTC CAISAGGTDYGYTF NA TRBV10-3 NA TRBJ1-2
TGTGCCAGCAGCGCCCGACAGGGATCAGGTGAAGCTTTCTTT CASSARQGSGEAFF NA TRBV9 TRBD1 TRBJ1-1
TGCGCCAGCAAAGGGGACTTGACTTACAATGAGCAGTTCTTC CASKGDLTYNEQFF once TRBV5-1 NA TRBJ2-1
TGTGCCAGCAGCTTCCGTATATTGGGGCAGGGGCGCACTGAAGCTTTCTTT CASSFRILGQGRTEAFF NA TRBV5-5 NA TRBJ1-1
TGTGCCAGCAGCCCGCCGGCGGGATTGTACAATGAGCAGTTCTTC CASSPPAGLYNEQFF NA TRBV7-2 NA TRBJ2-1
TGTGCCAGCTCACCACAGGGGGCGAGGGGCTACACCTTC CASSPQGARGYTF NA TRBV18 TRBD1 TRBJ1-2
TGTGCCAGCAGCTTAGCGGCGGACAGGAGGGTACTAGCGGGAGTCTCCTACGAGCAGTACTTC CASSLAADRRVLAGVSYEQYF NA TRBV7-2 TRBD2 TRBJ2-7
TGTGCCAGCAGCGTTAGCGGGGGTCTTGAGCAGTTCTTC CASSVSGGLEQFF NA TRBV9 TRBD2 TRBJ2-1
TGCGCCAGCAGTGGCTGTACCTACAATGAGCAGTTCTTC CASSGCTYNEQFF once TRBV23-1 NA TRBJ2-1
TGCGCCAGCAGCCAAGATGCAGGGACTAGCGTCTACAATGAGCAGTTCTTC CASSQDAGTSVYNEQFF NA TRBV4-3 TRBD2 TRBJ2-1
TGTGCCAGCAGCGTGACTAGCGGGAGGTACGAGCAGTACTTC CASSVTSGRYEQYF NA TRBV5-6 TRBD2 TRBJ2-7
TGTGCCAGCAGCGCCGGGACTAGCTTTTACGAGCAGTACTTC CASSAGTSFYEQYF NA TRBV7-2 TRBD2 TRBJ2-7